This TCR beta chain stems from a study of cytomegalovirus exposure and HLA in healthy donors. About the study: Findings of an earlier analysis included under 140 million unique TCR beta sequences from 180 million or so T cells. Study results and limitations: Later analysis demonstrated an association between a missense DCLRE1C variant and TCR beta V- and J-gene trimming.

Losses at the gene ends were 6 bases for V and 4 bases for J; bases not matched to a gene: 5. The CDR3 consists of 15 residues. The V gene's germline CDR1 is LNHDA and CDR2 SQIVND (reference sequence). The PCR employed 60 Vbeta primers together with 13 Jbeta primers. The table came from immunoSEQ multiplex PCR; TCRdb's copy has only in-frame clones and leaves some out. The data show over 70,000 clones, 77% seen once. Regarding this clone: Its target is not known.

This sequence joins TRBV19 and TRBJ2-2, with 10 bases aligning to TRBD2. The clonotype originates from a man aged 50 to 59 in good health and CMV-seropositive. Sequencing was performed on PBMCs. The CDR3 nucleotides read TGTGCCAGTAGCCCAGCGGGAGGGATCACCGGGGAGCTGTTTTTT. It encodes CASSPAGGITGELFF.